This T cell receptor beta chain came from a study of cytomegalovirus exposure and HLA in healthy donors. At the level of the study: One earlier analysis, a look at 180 million or so T cells, found approximately 120 million unique TCR beta sequences. Caucasian-associated ancestry cluster membership applied to about 77% of approximately 420 genotyped donors.

Primers included in the PCR were 60 Vbeta and 13 Jbeta primers. Profiling relied on immunoSEQ multiplex PCR, and the TCRdb table lists in-frame clones only, not all of them. The sample carries around 150,000 clones, approximately 80% recorded once. Study-level points and caveats: The study recorded 150 to 200 TCR beta chains that were cytomegalovirus-associated.

This CDR3 region has 16 residues. CDR1 is MNHNY and CDR2 is SVGAGI in the germline V gene (reference sequence). Trimming took off 5 bases at V and 3 bases at J, with 17 bases between the two ends. With respect to this clone: The target antigen is unknown.

The chain joins TRBV6-6 to TRBJ1-5; the D is unclear. The clonotype comes from a woman in her twenties or thirties in good health and CMV-seropositive. Sample: PBMCs. CDR3 sequence (DNA): TGTGCCAGCAGTACGCCGGCGGTGGCCAACAATCAGCCCCAGCATTTT. Translating it yields CASSTPAVANNQPQHF.